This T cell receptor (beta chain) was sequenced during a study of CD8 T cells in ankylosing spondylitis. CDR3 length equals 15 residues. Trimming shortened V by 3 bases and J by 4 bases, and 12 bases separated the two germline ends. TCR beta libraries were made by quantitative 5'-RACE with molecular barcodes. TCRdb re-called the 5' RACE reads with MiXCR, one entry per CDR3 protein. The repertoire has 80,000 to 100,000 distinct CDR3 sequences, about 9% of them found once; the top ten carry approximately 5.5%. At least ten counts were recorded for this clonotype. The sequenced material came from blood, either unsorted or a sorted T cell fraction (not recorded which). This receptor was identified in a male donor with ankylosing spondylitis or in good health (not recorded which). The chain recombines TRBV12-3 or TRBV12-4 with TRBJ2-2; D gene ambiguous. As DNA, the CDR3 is TGTGCCAGCAGTTTTGTGACACCTTCCACCGGGGAGCTGTTTTTT. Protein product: CASSFVTPSTGELFF.